Each of the 5 T cell receptor beta chains below was sequenced from the same sample in a study of cytomegalovirus exposure and HLA in healthy donors. With 60 Vbeta and 13 Jbeta primers, the PCR was carried out. Produced via immunoSEQ multiplex PCR; TCRdb's table is partial and in-frame only. This sample has tens of thousands of clones; less than 70% occur once, and the top ten carry over 2%. The sequencing input was PBMCs. All receptors come from a human donor in good health.

This clone was detected a few times. The rearrangement uses TRBV30 and TRBJ2-4; D perhaps matches TRBD2 (6 bases). CDR1 is GTSNPN, CDR2 SVGIG, per germline (reference sequence). Trimming took off 2 bases at V and 0 bases at J, with 14 bases between the two ends. The CDR3 runs to 16 residues. The CDR3 region is CAWSPPGGLAKNIQYF. The CDR3 region has the DNA TGTGCCTGGAGTCCCCCCGGGGGATTAGCCAAAAACATTCAGTACTTC.

The chain uses TRBV5-1 and TRBJ2-2, with D uncertain. Germline values: CDR1 SGHRS, CDR2 YFSETQ. The CDR3 length is 15 residues. V lost 1 base and J 0 bases, leaving 7 bases between the germline ends. The CDR3 reads CASSLLQTNTGELFF. The CDR3 nucleotides read TGCGCCAGCAGCTTGTTACAGACGAACACCGGGGAGCTGTTTTTT.

V is TRBV10-3 and J is TRBJ1-2; 8 nucleotides match TRBD1. From germline, CDR1 is ENHRY and CDR2 SYGVKD. Trimming removed 4 bases from V and 3 bases from J; junction bases left unmatched: 7. The CDR3 runs to 15 residues. CDR3 loop: CAISAPGQADYGYTF. CDR3 sequence (DNA): TGTGCCATCAGTGCACCGGGACAGGCTGACTATGGCTACACCTTC.

The chain recombines TRBV5-4 with TRBJ1-1; TRBD1 might be the D (6 bases). CDR3 length: 15 amino acids. Per the germline V gene, CDR1 is SGHNT and CDR2 is YYREEE (reference sequence). Trimming left V 0 bases short and J 2 bases short, with 11 bases between. The CDR3 protein is CASSLGRGANTEAFF. The CDR3 DNA follows: TGTGCCAGCAGCTTGGGGCGGGGGGCAAACACTGAAGCTTTCTTT.

V usage is TRBV11-3 and J usage is TRBJ2-1; 10 bases are a match to TRBD2. The CDR3 is made up of 18 amino acids. Germline CDR1 is SGHNT and CDR2 is YENEEA. Unmatched junction bases numbered 13, after V lost 0 bases and J lost 8 bases. The CDR3 reads CASSLDASGGTARDEQFF. The CDR3 bases are TGTGCCAGCAGCTTAGACGCTAGCGGGGGAACTGCGAGGGATGAGCAGTTCTTC.